This entry lists 12 T cell receptor beta chains sequenced from one sample in a study of neoadjuvant nivolumab and ipilimumab in lung cancer. Using immunoSEQ multiplex PCR, the repertoire was profiled, and TCRdb retains in-frame clones only, with some absent. The repertoire holds 25,000 to 35,000 clones, with 75% to 95% as singletons. This specimen was peripheral blood, taken after neoadjuvant nivolumab, alone or with ipilimumab, at or shortly before surgery. The receptors come from an adult with non-small cell lung cancer.

The chain links TRBV19 to TRBJ2-1; a possible D gene is TRBD1 (5 bases). V was cut by 5 bases and J by 2 bases, with 16 bases left in between. The CDR3 runs 16 residues. The germline CDR1 and CDR2 sequences are LNHDA and SQIVND (reference sequence). For the CDR3, the DNA is TGTGCCAGTAGTCCCGCCGGCAGGGTACCCTACAATGAGCAGTTCTTC. Translating it yields CASSPAGRVPYNEQFF.

In DNA form, the CDR3 reads TGTGCCAGCATCCCGACAGGAGACTATGGCTACACCTTC. Its protein product is CASIPTGDYGYTF. The chain combines TRBV7-9 with TRBJ1-2, with D possibly being TRBD1 (6 bases). Germline V gene sequence: CDR1 SEHNR, CDR2 FQNEAQ (reference sequence). The CDR3 length is 13 residues. Trimming removed 7 bases from V and 3 bases from J, with 12 bases in between.

The genes are TRBV5-4 and TRBJ1-1; D is uncertain. The CDR3 loop spans 14 amino acids. In germline, CDR1 is SGHNT, CDR2 YYREEE (reference sequence). Trimming removed 0 bases from V and 0 bases from J, with 6 bases in between. CDR3 region: CASSLAGMNTEAFF. CDR3 in DNA: TGTGCCAGCAGCTTGGCCGGGATGAACACTGAAGCTTTCTTT.

The genes are TRBV27 and TRBJ1-2, with 11 bases identical to TRBD1. Germline V gives CDR1 MNHEY, CDR2 SMNVEV (reference sequence). The CDR3 covers 12 residues. V was clipped by 10 bases and J by 8 bases; unmatched bases: 6. CDR3 sequence reads: CATKGQGEGYTF. The CDR3 nucleotides read TGTGCCACCAAGGGACAGGGGGAAGGCTACACCTTC.

The chain uses TRBV19 and TRBJ2-3; TRBD1 might be the D (5 bases). Trimming took off 3 bases at V and 3 bases at J, with 10 bases between the two ends. CDR1 and CDR2 from the germline V gene are LNHDA and SQIVND (reference sequence). The CDR3 covers 14 residues. CDR3 nucleotides: TGTGCCAGTAGTATGGCAGGGCAAACAGATACGCAGTATTTT. It translates to CASSMAGQTDTQYF.

The chain is built from TRBV6-1 and TRBJ1-5; TRBD1 matches at 10 bases. Germline values: CDR1 MNHNS, CDR2 SASEGT. The CDR3 contains 14 residues. The V segment lost 8 bases and the J segment 2 bases; nucleotides outside the gene matches: 3. For the CDR3, the DNA is TGTGCCAGCCTGGGGACAGGGGGCAATCAGCCCCAGCATTTT. Residues: CASLGTGGNQPQHF.

The table lists this clone with a few counts. The genes are TRBV11-1 and TRBJ2-7; no reliable D call. Germline V gives CDR1 SGHAT, CDR2 FQDESV (reference sequence). With 1 base removed from V and 2 bases from J, the gap between germline ends came to 12 bases. The CDR3 is made up of 15 amino acids. The CDR3 loop reads CASSLEWTRTYEQYF. The CDR3 coding sequence is TGTGCCAGCAGCTTAGAATGGACCAGGACCTACGAGCAGTACTTC.

The chain has TRBV9 and TRBJ2-5, with 8 bases identical to TRBD2. This CDR3 spans 14 amino acids. Germline V gene sequence: CDR1 SGDLS, CDR2 YYNGEE. The V gene end was trimmed by 4 bases and the J gene end by 2 bases; junction bases not matched to a gene: 4. The CDR3 spells CASSHSGAQETQYF. CDR3 sequence (DNA): TGTGCCAGCAGCCATAGCGGGGCTCAAGAGACCCAGTACTTC.

V and J are TRBV6-1 and TRBJ1-5, with unresolved D. V gave up 2 bases and J gave up 5 bases, with 7 bases separating them. From germline, CDR1 is MNHNS and CDR2 SASEGT. This CDR3 has 13 residues. DNA of the CDR3: TGTGCCAGCAGTGAAAGGGCGCATCAGCCCCAGCATTTT. Its protein is CASSERAHQPQHF.

This chain connects TRBV5-6 to TRBJ1-2; 7 bases fit TRBD1. The CDR3 is 14 amino acids. Germline V gene lookup returns CDR1 SGHDT and CDR2 YYEEEE. J lost 2 bases, V lost 3 bases, and 4 bases had no gene match. The CDR3 loop is CASSSGQANYGYTF. The CDR3, as DNA: TGTGCCAGCAGCTCCGGACAGGCCAACTATGGCTACACCTTC.

The chain is built from TRBV5-5 and TRBJ2-5, with TRBD2 matching 11 bases. Unmatched junction bases numbered 8, after V lost 4 bases and J lost 0 bases. Per germline, CDR1 SGHKS and CDR2 YYEKEE (reference sequence). The CDR3 runs to 17 residues. CDR3: CASSLTSGNLYQETQYF. CDR3 sequence (DNA): TGTGCCAGCAGCCTGACTAGCGGGAATCTCTACCAAGAGACCCAGTACTTC.

The rearrangement uses TRBV6-5 and TRBJ1-1; the D is unclear. Trimming stripped 0 bases from V and 5 bases from J, with 16 bases between. Germline V gene sequence: CDR1 MNHEY, CDR2 SVGAGI. This CDR3 has 16 amino acids. CDR3 protein: CASSYSRRDSGTEAFF. As DNA, the CDR3 is TGTGCCAGCAGTTACTCTCGGCGGGATTCTGGGACTGAAGCTTTCTTT.